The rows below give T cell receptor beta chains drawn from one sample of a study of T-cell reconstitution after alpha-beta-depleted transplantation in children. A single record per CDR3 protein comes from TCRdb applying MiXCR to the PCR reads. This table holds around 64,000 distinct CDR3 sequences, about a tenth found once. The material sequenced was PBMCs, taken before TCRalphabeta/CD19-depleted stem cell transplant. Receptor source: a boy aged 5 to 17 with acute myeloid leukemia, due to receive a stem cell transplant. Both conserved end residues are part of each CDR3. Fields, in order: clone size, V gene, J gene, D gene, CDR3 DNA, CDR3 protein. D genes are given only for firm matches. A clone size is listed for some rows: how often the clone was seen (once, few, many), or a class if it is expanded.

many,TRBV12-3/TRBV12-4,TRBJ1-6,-,TGTGCCAGCAGTTCGACAGGCCTCCCTAATTCACCCCTCCACTTT,CASSSTGLPNSPLHF
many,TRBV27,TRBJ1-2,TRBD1,TGTGCCAGCAGTTTTGTCTACAGGGGGCGCAGGGGGAGCTATGGCTACACCTTC,CASSFVYRGRRGSYGYTF
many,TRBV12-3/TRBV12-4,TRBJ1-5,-,TGTGCCAGCAGCTCCCGAGGGACTAGCAATCAGCCCCAGCATTTT,CASSSRGTSNQPQHF
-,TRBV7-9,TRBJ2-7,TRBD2,TGTGCCAGCAGCTTCCCGACTAGCGGGGACTCCTACGAGCAGTACTTC,CASSFPTSGDSYEQYF
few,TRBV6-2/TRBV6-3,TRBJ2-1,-,TGTGCCAGCAGCCCGCCTAGCGTTTACAATGAGCAGTTCTTC,CASSPPSVYNEQFF
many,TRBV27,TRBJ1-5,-,TGTGCCAGCAGTTTTTTAGATCAGCCCCAGCATTTT,CASSFLDQPQHF
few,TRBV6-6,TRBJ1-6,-,TGTGCCAGCAGTTACTCAGATTGGGACCCCCACTTT,CASSYSDWDPHF
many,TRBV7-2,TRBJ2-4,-,TGTGCCAGCAGCTTGCGACTGTCGGGGCTGGACATTCAGTACTTC,CASSLRLSGLDIQYF
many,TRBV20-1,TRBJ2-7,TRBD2,TGCAGTGCCTCAACTAGCGGGGGGTTCCACTACGAGCAGTACTTC,CSASTSGGFHYEQYF
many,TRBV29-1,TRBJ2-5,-,TGCAGCGTTGGTACGCTAGGGCTGGCAGAGACCCAGTACTTC,CSVGTLGLAETQYF
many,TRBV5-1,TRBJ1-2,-,TGCGCCAGCAGCTTGGCCGAGGGGAGGGGTGGCTACACCTTC,CASSLAEGRGGYTF
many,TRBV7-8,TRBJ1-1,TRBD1,TGTGCCAGCAGCTCGTACAGGGGAGGAGCTTTCTTT,CASSSYRGGAFF
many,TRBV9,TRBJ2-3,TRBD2,TGTGCCAGCAGCGTAGAGGGCGGGAGGGCCATTGGAGATACGCAGTATTTT,CASSVEGGRAIGDTQYF
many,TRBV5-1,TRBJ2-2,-,TGCGCCAGCAGCTTGGCCAGTTCCGGGGAGCTGTTTTTT,CASSLASSGELFF
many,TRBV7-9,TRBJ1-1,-,TGTGCCAGCAGCTATGGGACGAGAACTTTCTTT,CASSYGTRTFF
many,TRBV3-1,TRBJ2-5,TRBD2,TGTGCCAGCAGCCAAAGAGCCGGGACTAGCGTAATTCGGGAGACCCAGTACTTC,CASSQRAGTSVIRETQYF
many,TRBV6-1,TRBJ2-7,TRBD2,TGTGCCAGCAGCCCCACCAGCGGGAGGTTCTACGAGCAGTACTTC,CASSPTSGRFYEQYF
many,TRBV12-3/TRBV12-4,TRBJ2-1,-,TGTGCCAGCACCCCTGGCGGGACTCTAAACAATGAGCAGTTCTTC,CASTPGGTLNNEQFF
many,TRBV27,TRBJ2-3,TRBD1,TGTGCCAGCAGTCCCCCCAGGGGGCTTTGGTCCACAGATACGCAGTATTTT,CASSPPRGLWSTDTQYF
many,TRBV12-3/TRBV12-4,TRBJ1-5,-,TGTGCCAGCAGCAACCCCAGTCAGCCCCAGCATTTT,CASSNPSQPQHF
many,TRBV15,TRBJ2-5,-,TGTGCCACCAGCAGAGGCTCTCAAGAGACCCAGTACTTC,CATSRGSQETQYF
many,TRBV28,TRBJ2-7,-,TGTGCCAGCAGTTTACGTGGCAGGGACTACGAGCAGTACTTC,CASSLRGRDYEQYF
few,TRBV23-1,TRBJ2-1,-,TGCGCCAGCAGTCAAGCCAGGGGAATCAGGGGCAATTACAATGAGCAGTTCTTC,CASSQARGIRGNYNEQFF
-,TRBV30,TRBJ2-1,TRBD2,TGTGCCTGGAGAGACCGACTAGCGGGAGGTAGCCATGAGCAGTTCTTC,CAWRDRLAGGSHEQFF
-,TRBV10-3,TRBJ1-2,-,TGTGCCATCAGTGAGAACGGGTGGTTGGGCTACACCTTC,CAISENGWLGYTF
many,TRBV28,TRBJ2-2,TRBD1,TGTGCCAGCAGTTTATATGGGACAGCCTGGAGGAGAAACACCGGGGAGCTGTTTTTT,CASSLYGTAWRRNTGELFF
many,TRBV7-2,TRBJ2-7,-,TGTGCCAGCAGCTCCTACTACGCGACGGTGGTGAGTTTCGAGCAGTACTTC,CASSSYYATVVSFEQYF
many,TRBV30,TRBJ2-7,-,TGTGCCTGGAGTGTACTAGGAGACACCGAGCAGTACTTC,CAWSVLGDTEQYF
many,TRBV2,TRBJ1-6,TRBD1,TGTGCCAGCAGGGGGGACAGGATGACCTCCTATAATTCACCCCTCCACTTT,CASRGDRMTSYNSPLHF
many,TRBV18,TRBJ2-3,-,TGTGCCAGCTCACCGGCCAGGGGAATTGGCACAGATACGCAGTATTTT,CASSPARGIGTDTQYF
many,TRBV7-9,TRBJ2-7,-,TGTGCCAGCAGCGCCGGAAGCCTTACGAAGCAGTACTTC,CASSAGSLTKQYF
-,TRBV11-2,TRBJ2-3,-,TGTGCCAGCAGCTTAGTTCGGGACAGCACAGATACGCAGTATTTT,CASSLVRDSTDTQYF
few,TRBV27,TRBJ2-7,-,TGTGCCAGCAGTTTAGGGCAGGGTGGCTACGAGCAGTACTTC,CASSLGQGGYEQYF
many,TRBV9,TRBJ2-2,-,TGTGCCAGCAGCGTAGGGGGGGGCCGGAACACCGGGGAGCTGTTTTTT,CASSVGGGRNTGELFF
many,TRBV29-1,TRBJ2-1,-,TGCAGCGTTGGGGCGGTGGGAGGCAATGAGCAGTTCTTC,CSVGAVGGNEQFF
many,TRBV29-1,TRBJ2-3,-,TGCAGCGTTGAGTATGGAGGGGGAAGGGATACGCAGTATTTT,CSVEYGGGRDTQYF
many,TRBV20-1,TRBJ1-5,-,TGCAGTGCGTCCCCCCGGACAGCTAATCAGCCCCAGCATTTT,CSASPRTANQPQHF
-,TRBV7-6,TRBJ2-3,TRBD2,TGTGCCAGCAGCTTAGGGTCTAGCGGGGGAGTCACAGATACGCAGTATTTT,CASSLGSSGGVTDTQYF
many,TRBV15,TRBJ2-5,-,TGTGCCACCAGGAGGGGGGCCACAGAGACCCAGTACTTC,CATRRGATETQYF
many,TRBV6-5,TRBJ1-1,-,TGTGCCAGCAGTTACATAGGGAGGGCTTTCTTT,CASSYIGRAFF
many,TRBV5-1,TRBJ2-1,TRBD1,TGCGCCAGCAGCCCAGGAGGCGACAGGGTGGTGTACAATGAGCAGTTCTTC,CASSPGGDRVVYNEQFF
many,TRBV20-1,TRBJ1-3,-,TGCAGTGCTAGAGACAGTGTTGGGCCCGGAAACACCATATATTTT,CSARDSVGPGNTIYF
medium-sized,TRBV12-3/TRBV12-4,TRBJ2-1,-,TGTGCCAGCAGTTTGGAACTGAGCTCCTACAATGAGCAGTTCTTC,CASSLELSSYNEQFF
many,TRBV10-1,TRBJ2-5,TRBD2,TGCGCCAGCAGCCCACTAGCGGGGAGCCAAGAGACCCAGTACTTC,CASSPLAGSQETQYF
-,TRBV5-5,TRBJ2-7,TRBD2,TGTGCCAGCAGCAAGGAGACTAGCGGGAGGGCCCACGAGCAGTACTTC,CASSKETSGRAHEQYF
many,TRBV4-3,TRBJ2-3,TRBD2,TGCGCCAGCAGCCAAGTGGGACTAGCGGGAGGGACAGATACGCAGTATTTT,CASSQVGLAGGTDTQYF
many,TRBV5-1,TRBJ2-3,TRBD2,TGCGCCAGCAGCTTGGGGGCTAGCGGGAGTACAGATACGCAGTATTTT,CASSLGASGSTDTQYF
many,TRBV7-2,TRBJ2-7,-,TGTGCCAGCAGCTTAAATTCCTACGAGCAGTACTTC,CASSLNSYEQYF
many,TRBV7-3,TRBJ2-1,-,TGTGCCAGCAGCCCTCAACCCGGGACCGTTTACAATGAGCAGTTCTTC,CASSPQPGTVYNEQFF
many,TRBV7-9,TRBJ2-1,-,TGTGCCAGCTGGGCTAGCGTTGGTGAGCAGTTCTTC,CASWASVGEQFF